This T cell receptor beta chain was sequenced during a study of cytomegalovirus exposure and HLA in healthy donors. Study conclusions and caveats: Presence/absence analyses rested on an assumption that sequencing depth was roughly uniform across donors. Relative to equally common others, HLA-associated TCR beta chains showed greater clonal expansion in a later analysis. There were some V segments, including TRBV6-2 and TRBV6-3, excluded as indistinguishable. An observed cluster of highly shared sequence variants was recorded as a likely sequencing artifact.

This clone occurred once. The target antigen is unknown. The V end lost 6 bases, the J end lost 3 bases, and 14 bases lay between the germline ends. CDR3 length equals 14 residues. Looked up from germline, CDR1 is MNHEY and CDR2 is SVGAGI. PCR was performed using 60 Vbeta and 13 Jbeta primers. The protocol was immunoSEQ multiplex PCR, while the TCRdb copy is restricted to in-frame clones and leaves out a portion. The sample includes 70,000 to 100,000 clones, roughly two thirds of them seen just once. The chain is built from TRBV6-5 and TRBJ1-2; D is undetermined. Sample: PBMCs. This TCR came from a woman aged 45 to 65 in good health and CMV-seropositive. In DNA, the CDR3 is TGTGCCAGCAGGCCTCCCGATCCAGACTATGGCTACACCTTC. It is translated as CASRPPDPDYGYTF.